This T cell receptor (beta chain) originates from a study of blood T cell repertoires in COVID-19. In terms of age and location, participants ranged from about 18 to 90 years and lived in about 25 US areas. Cohort placement rested on clinical history that participants reported themselves. V lost 4 bases and J 7 bases, leaving 16 bases between the germline ends. The CDR3 is made up of 15 amino acids. Germline V lookup: CDR1 SSHAT, CDR2 FNYEAQ (reference sequence). In the original workflow: Estimates of nucleated cell counts were drawn from the amplification of reference gene primers. TCRdb's copy holds only in-frame clones and misses some; the assay was immunoSEQ multiplex PCR. V and J calls and clone size come straight from that table; D and trimming were deduced from the DNA. In the table there are roughly 400,000 clones, approximately 88% of which are singletons.

The chain joins TRBV7-7 to TRBJ2-2, with D possibly TRBD2 on 6 matching bases. The receptor was isolated from a woman between 40 and 50 years old with acute COVID-19. Sequencing was carried out using PBMCs or T cells enriched from blood (not recorded which). The CDR3: CASSSRPGGDGELFF. The DNA of the CDR3 is TGTGCCAGCAGCTCCCGGCCCGGAGGGGACGGGGAGCTGTTTTTT. Based on the CDR3 plus reference TRBV7-7 and TRBJ2-2, the full variable domain is GAGVSQSPRYKVTKRGQDVTLRCDPISSHATLYWYQQALGQGPEFLTYFNYEAQPDKSGLPSDRFSAERPEGSISTLTIQRTEQRDSAMYRCASSSRPGGDGELFFGEGSRLTVL.